The entry that follows covers one T cell receptor beta chain sequence. This specimen belongs to a study of blood T cell repertoires in COVID-19. Study summary: T cells, B-cell-depleted T cells, or PBMCs supplied cDNA or gDNA.

As processed by the authors: For nucleated cells, counts were estimated from reference gene primer amplification. Using immunoSEQ multiplex PCR, the repertoire was profiled, and TCRdb retains in-frame clones only, with some absent. D and trimming come from the DNA, and the V and J calls and clone size come from that table. Of 340,000 or so clones in the sample, just over 85% were seen once. The CDR3 loop spans 14 amino acids. CDR1 and CDR2 from the germline V gene are MNHEY and SMNVEV (reference sequence). Trimming took off 5 bases at V and 1 base at J, with 8 bases between the two ends. Participant ages covered roughly 18 to 89 years across 25 or so US areas.

Sequenced material: PBMCs or T cells enriched from blood (not recorded which). This sequence originates from a woman between 35 and 50 years old with acute COVID-19. This chain links TRBV27 with TRBJ1-4, with a tentative D call TRBD1 (5 bases). CDR3 loop: CASSRTRTNEKLFF. The CDR3, as DNA: TGTGCCAGCAGTAGGACAAGAACTAATGAAAAACTGTTTTTT.